Listed here are 21 T cell receptor beta chains from one sample, sequenced in a study of cytomegalovirus exposure and HLA in healthy donors. Both 60 Vbeta primers and 13 Jbeta primers went into the PCR. Profiled with immunoSEQ multiplex PCR; TCRdb holds only in-frame clones, not every one. Altogether 100,000 to 130,000 clones are present, roughly 82% being singletons, with the ten largest covering about 4.3%. The sample taken for sequencing was PBMCs. All receptors come from a male donor in good health and CMV-seronegative.

The rearrangement links TRBV5-4 to TRBJ2-3, with a weak D call TRBD1 (6 bases). This CDR3 is built from 16 residues. Germline CDR1 and CDR2: SGHNT and YYREEE (reference sequence). The V end was cut by 3 bases, the J end by 0 bases, with 14 bases between. CDR3 residues: CASSWGLGVSTDTQYF. The CDR3 region has the DNA TGTGCCAGCAGCTGGGGGCTCGGGGTTAGCACAGATACGCAGTATTTT.

The chain recombines TRBV5-4 with TRBJ1-1; perhaps TRBD1 as D (5 bases). Germline V gives CDR1 SGHNT, CDR2 YYREEE (reference sequence). V lost 2 bases to trimming and J lost 0 bases, with 8 bases between them. The length of the CDR3 is 14 residues. The CDR3 sequence is CASSFVGLNTEAFF. The CDR3 nucleotides are TGTGCCAGCAGCTTTGTGGGGCTGAACACTGAAGCTTTCTTT.

The J gene is TRBJ2-7, the V gene TRBV28; D gene unclear. Trimming cost V 5 bases and J 5 bases, with 13 bases left between them. CDR3 length: 13 amino acids. Germline CDR1 and CDR2: MDHEN and SYDVKM. In DNA form, the CDR3 reads TGTGCCAGCAGTCCCATCCGAGGCGACGAGCAGTACTTC. Translation gives CASSPIRGDEQYF.

This chain connects TRBV10-3 to TRBJ2-5, with 8 nucleotides matching TRBD2. Germline loops: CDR1 ENHRY, CDR2 SYGVKD. The CDR3 is made up of 14 amino acids. J was trimmed by 4 bases and V by 0 bases; bases with no gene match: 1. CDR3 sequence: CAISESLAGETQYF. CDR3 DNA sequence: TGTGCCATCAGTGAGTCGCTAGCGGGAGAGACCCAGTACTTC.

The genes are TRBV9 and TRBJ2-1; 8 bases fit TRBD2. This CDR3 comprises 15 residues. Germline CDR1 and CDR2: SGDLS and YYNGEE. After removal of 5 bases from V and 0 bases from J, the junction contained 4 bases not matched to a gene. The CDR3 is CASSDSGSSYNEQFF. The CDR3, as DNA: TGTGCCAGCAGTGACAGCGGGAGCTCCTACAATGAGCAGTTCTTC. Based on the CDR3 plus reference TRBV9 and TRBJ2-1, the full variable domain is DSGVTQTPKHLITATGQRVTLRCSPRSGDLSVYWYQQSLDQGLQFLIQYYNGEERAKGNILERFSAQQFPDLHSELNLSSLELGDSALYFCASSDSGSSYNEQFFGPGTRLTVL.

The chain joins TRBV5-1 to TRBJ2-7; D possibly corresponds to TRBD1 (6 bases). The CDR3 totals 15 residues. The germline V gene has CDR1 SGHRS and CDR2 YFSETQ. Trimming cost V 0 bases and J 4 bases, with 14 bases left between them. CDR3 region: CASSLDWGRGYEQYF. CDR3 DNA sequence: TGCGCCAGCAGCTTGGATTGGGGGCGCGGATACGAGCAGTACTTC.

This clone was picked up a small number of times. This rearrangement joins TRBV20-1 to TRBJ2-5; D not certain. CDR1 is DFQATT and CDR2 is SNEGSKA in the germline V gene (reference sequence). The V and J ends lost 2 bases and 5 bases respectively, with 6 bases between them. The CDR3 loop spans 11 amino acids. DNA of the CDR3: TGCAGTGCTAGAACCGAGGAGACCCAGTACTTC. This codes for CSARTEETQYF.

In this sample, this clone turned up once. The chain employs TRBV4-1 and TRBJ2-1, with 9 bases matching TRBD2. Losses at the gene ends were 2 bases for V and 2 bases for J; bases not matched to a gene: 1. The CDR3 totals 15 residues. Per the germline V gene, CDR1 is MGHRA and CDR2 is YSYEKL. The CDR3 is CASSQTSGPYNEQFF. CDR3 DNA: TGCGCCAGCAGCCAAACTAGCGGGCCCTACAATGAGCAGTTCTTC.

The V and J genes are TRBV5-6 and TRBJ2-7, with TRBD1 matching 12 bases. Germline-derived CDR1 and CDR2 are SGHDT and YYEEEE. This CDR3 is built from 15 residues. After removal of 4 bases from V and 5 bases from J, the junction contained 7 bases not matched to a gene. This CDR3 reads CASSPTGQGANEQYF. The CDR3 nucleotides read TGTGCCAGCAGCCCGACGGGACAGGGGGCCAACGAGCAGTACTTC.

This clone was seen a single time. The V call is TRBV6-5, the J call TRBJ2-2; 12 bases are a match to TRBD1. Per germline, CDR1 MNHEY and CDR2 SVGAGI. The CDR3 runs 15 residues. Losses at the gene ends were 3 bases for V and 7 bases for J; bases not matched to a gene: 3. DNA of the CDR3: TGTGCCAGCAGTTATGGGACAGGGGGCATCGGGGAGCTGTTTTTT. Translating it yields CASSYGTGGIGELFF.

The sample holds one count of this clone. The chain employs TRBV28 and TRBJ1-1; a possible D gene is TRBD1 (5 bases). CDR1 is MDHEN, CDR2 SYDVKM, per germline. There are 12 residues in the CDR3. CDR3: CAARGFNTEAFF. CDR3 sequence (DNA): TGTGCAGCACGGGGGTTCAACACTGAAGCTTTCTTT.

The rearrangement links TRBV6-5 to TRBJ1-1; 7 bases are a match to TRBD1. CDR3 length: 15 residues. Trimming at V came to 7 bases and at J to 1 base, leaving 9 bases not matched to a gene. Germline V CDR1 and CDR2: MNHEY, SVGAGI. The CDR3 sequence: CASNQDRTGNTEAFF. DNA of the CDR3: TGTGCCAGCAACCAGGACAGGACGGGGAACACTGAAGCTTTCTTT.

CDR3 nucleotide sequence: TGTGCCAGCACTGACAGGTTATCCCCGTACGAGCAGTACTTC. Its translation is CASTDRLSPYEQYF. The chain joins TRBV7-9 to TRBJ2-7; D is perhaps TRBD1 (6 bases). Germline CDR1 is SEHNR and CDR2 is FQNEAQ (reference sequence). The ends were cut back, 7 bases at V and 4 bases at J, with 17 bases in the middle. The CDR3 extends over 14 amino acids.

The chain uses TRBV7-2 and TRBJ1-3, with TRBD1 matching 8 bases. The CDR3 loop spans 15 amino acids. Germline V gives CDR1 SGHTA, CDR2 FQGNSA. V trimming: 5 bases; J trimming: 2 bases; junction bases outside the gene matches: 5. This CDR3 reads CASSQGAGTGNTIYF. CDR3 coding DNA: TGTGCCAGCAGCCAGGGGGCAGGGACTGGAAACACCATATATTTT.

The V call is TRBV9, the J call TRBJ2-2; 10 bases are a match to TRBD2. The CDR3 is 15 residues long. V dropped 3 bases and J dropped 5; count of bases not matched to a gene: 4. CDR1 is SGDLS and CDR2 is YYNGEE in the germline V gene. CDR3 in amino acids: CASSGLAGATGELFF. CDR3 nucleotide sequence: TGTGCCAGCAGCGGTCTAGCGGGAGCAACCGGGGAGCTGTTTTTT.

This clone was seen only a few times. This chain connects TRBV11-2 to TRBJ2-5; D remains ambiguous. Germline V gene sequence: CDR1 SGHAT, CDR2 FQNNGV. The CDR3 runs 16 residues. Trimming removed 2 bases from V and 2 bases from J, with 15 bases in between. The CDR3 region is CASSLRRGALQETQYF. The DNA of the CDR3 is TGTGCCAGCAGCTTAAGGCGAGGCGCTCTACAAGAGACCCAGTACTTC. The complete variable domain, with remaining parts taken from reference TRBV11-2 and TRBJ2-5, reads EAGVAQSPRYKIIEKRQSVAFWCNPISGHATLYWYQQILGQGPKLLIQFQNNGVVDDSQLPKDRFSAERLKGVDSTLKIQPAKLEDSAVYLCASSLRRGALQETQYFGPGTRLLVL.

This clone occurred a few times. This same CDR3 is encoded by further DNA sequences in the sample. The chain couples TRBV27 to TRBJ2-7; 7 bases fit TRBD2. The germline CDR1 and CDR2 sequences are MNHEY and SMNVEV (reference sequence). The CDR3 has 15 amino acids. Trimming cost V 6 bases and J 4 bases; bases outside gene matches: 12. Written as DNA, the CDR3 is TGTGCCAGCAGATTCCGCCTAGGCGGGGGTTACGAGCAGTACTTC. Translating it yields CASRFRLGGGYEQYF.

This chain connects TRBV27 to TRBJ2-7; 12 bases fit TRBD2. Germline-derived CDR1 and CDR2 are MNHEY and SMNVEV (reference sequence). The CDR3 has 15 amino acids. V was pared by 5 bases and J by 8 bases, with 10 bases of the junction left unmatched. The CDR3 loop reads CASSQLAGGVPKQYF. Here the CDR3 DNA reads TGTGCCAGCAGTCAACTAGCGGGGGGCGTTCCCAAGCAGTACTTC.

The chain has TRBV7-2 and TRBJ1-2; D is unclear. Germline V lookup: CDR1 SGHTA, CDR2 FQGNSA. The CDR3 has 16 amino acids. The V end was cut by 1 base, the J end by 1 base, with 13 bases between. This CDR3 is CASSLVGSGNNYGYTF. The CDR3 nucleotides are TGTGCCAGCAGCTTAGTGGGGTCGGGAAATAACTATGGCTACACCTTC. The full variable domain, its missing parts supplied by reference TRBV7-2 and TRBJ1-2, is GAGVSQSPSNKVTEKGKDVELRCDPISGHTALYWYRQSLGQGLEFLIYFQGNSAPDKSGLPSDRFSAERTGGSVSTLTIQRTQQEDSAVYLCASSLVGSGNNYGYTFGSGTRLTVV.

The chain combines TRBV7-9 with TRBJ2-4, with a weak D call TRBD2 (6 bases). V gave up 5 bases and J gave up 1 base, with 18 bases separating them. The CDR3 spans 17 residues. Germline CDR1 SEHNR, CDR2 FQNEAQ (reference sequence). The CDR3 region is CASSGWIGGRAKNIQYF. The DNA for the CDR3 is TGTGCCAGCAGCGGATGGATTGGGGGGAGGGCCAAAAACATTCAGTACTTC.

This chain connects TRBV2 to TRBJ2-3, with TRBD2 matching over 9 bases. Germline V gene data show CDR1 as SNHLY and CDR2 as FYNNEI. Germline trimming cut 8 bases from V and 0 bases from J; bases unmatched to any gene: 9. This CDR3 region has 16 residues. The CDR3 sequence: CASPAGGVSSTDTQYF. The CDR3 DNA follows: TGTGCCAGCCCAGCGGGAGGTGTATCGAGCACAGATACGCAGTATTTT.